The clone carrying this T cell receptor (beta chain) is a singleton in its sample. The record originates from a study of technical replicates of blood from several donors. The method was immunoSEQ multiplex PCR; TCRdb's version includes in-frame clones alone and lacks a portion of them. The sample gives about 17,000 clones, approximately 83% of which show up once; over 9% is in the top ten. The ends were cut back, 0 bases at V and 5 bases at J, with 10 bases in the middle. The germline CDR1 and CDR2 sequences are GTSNPN and SVGIG (reference sequence). This CDR3 contains 13 residues. The chain couples TRBV30 to TRBJ2-5; D is ambiguous. Material for sequencing was PBMCs. The origin of this receptor is a human donor in good health. Some clones in this sample may be carry-over from other donors' samples. CDR3 nucleotide sequence: TGTGCCTGGAGTGTAAGAGTCCGGGAGACCCAGTACTTC. It specifies CAWSVRVRETQYF. Full variable domain (rest looked up from reference TRBV30 and TRBJ2-5): SQTIHQWPATLVQPVGSPLSLECTVEGTSNPNLYWYRQAAGRGLQLLFYSVGIGQISSEVPQNLSASRPQDRQFILSSKKLLLSDSGFYLCAWSVRVRETQYFGPGTRLLVL.